This T cell receptor beta chain was captured in a study of blood T cell repertoires in COVID-19. This CDR3 spans 14 amino acids. V shed 4 bases and J shed 5 bases, with 14 bases lying between them. CDR1 is MNHEY, CDR2 SVGAGI, per germline. Profiling relied on immunoSEQ multiplex PCR, and the TCRdb table lists in-frame clones only, not all of them. The sample yields about 150,000 clones, around 73% seen once. The chain is built from TRBV6-5 and TRBJ2-5; D not resolved. The clonotype comes from a woman aged 50 to 60 who had recovered from COVID-19. Sequencing was performed on PBMCs or T cells enriched from blood (not recorded which). The CDR3: CASSSGSFSETQYF. The CDR3 DNA follows: TGTGCCAGCAGTTCAGGTAGTTTCTCGGAGACCCAGTACTTC.